This passage covers 27 T cell receptor beta chains from one sample sequenced in a study of patients and donors after allogeneic stem cell transplantation (dated by TCRdb to 2020 to 2021). Libraries came from RT-PCR. The sequencer was a NextSeq 550. Starting from the raw public reads, TCRdb applied fastp trimming at Q25, assembled clones with MiXCR and retained in-frame beta chains. Records with the same CDR3 protein are collapsed into one entry carrying the most frequent genes and DNA. The sample table records about 960,000 distinct CDR3 sequences; roughly 17% of these occur just once. The ten largest clonotypes hold around 6% of the sample. Material: blood, either unsorted or a sorted T cell fraction (not recorded which). These receptors all stem from a human donor who was either an allogeneic HSCT recipient or a stem cell or donor lymphocyte infusion donor (not recorded which). It is not recorded whose cells these are; they may come from a transplant donor.

The chain combines TRBV7-3 with TRBJ2-7; D perhaps matches TRBD1 (6 bases). V gave up 3 bases and J gave up 4 bases, with 13 bases separating them. This CDR3 has 14 amino acids. Germline CDR1 reads SGHTA; CDR2 reads FQGTGA. The chain's CDR3 is CASSFRGSRYEQYF. DNA for the CDR3: TGTGCCAGCAGCTTCAGGGGAAGTCGGTACGAGCAGTACTTC.

This clonotype has at least ten counts. The genes are TRBV4-3 and TRBJ1-3; unclear D gene. The CDR3 loop spans 16 amino acids. Looked up from germline, CDR1 is LGHNA and CDR2 is YSLEER. The ends were cut back, 1 base at V and 0 bases at J, with 10 bases in the middle. The CDR3 bases are TGCGCCAGCAGCCAAGCGGTTTCCTCCTCTGGAAACACCATATATTTT. Its translation: CASSQAVSSSGNTIYF.

The chain combines TRBV4-1 with TRBJ1-5; D remains unclear. With 0 bases removed from V and 6 bases from J, the gap between germline ends came to 6 bases. This CDR3 is 13 amino acids long. CDR1 and CDR2 from the germline V gene are MGHRA and YSYEKL. DNA for the CDR3: TGCGCCAGCAGCCAAGACGTCCCTCAGCCCCAGCATTTT. As protein: CASSQDVPQPQHF.

This clonotype has more than one count but fewer than ten. This chain connects TRBV12-3 or TRBV12-4 to TRBJ1-3, with a possible D match to TRBD1 (6 bases). The CDR3 spans 12 residues. Trimming took 10 bases from V and 3 from J, leaving 10 bases between them. Written as DNA, the CDR3 is TGTGCCATCGGGACATTTGGAAACACCATATATTTT. Encoded protein: CAIGTFGNTIYF.

The sample holds many counts of this clonotype. The chain joins TRBV19 to TRBJ2-1; D is possibly TRBD2 (5 bases). Per germline, CDR1 LNHDA and CDR2 SQIVND (reference sequence). V gave up 3 bases and J gave up 0 bases, with 9 bases separating them. The CDR3 contains 15 residues. The CDR3 bases are TGTGCCAGTAGTATCGGGGTGAGCTCCTACAATGAGCAGTTCTTC. Protein product: CASSIGVSSYNEQFF.

This clonotype was counted between two and nine times. The V call is TRBV20-1, the J call TRBJ2-1; 14 bases are a match to TRBD2. The V gene's germline CDR1 is DFQATT and CDR2 SNEGSKA (reference sequence). The CDR3 covers 15 residues. V was pared by 5 bases and J by 3 bases, with 3 bases of the junction left unmatched. The CDR3 nucleotides are TGCAGTGCTCTTGGGACTAGCGGGAGCTACAATGAGCAGTTCTTC. It specifies CSALGTSGSYNEQFF.

This clonotype appeared many times. The chain combines TRBV24-1 with TRBJ2-1; perhaps TRBD2 as D (7 bases). Germline V lookup: CDR1 KGHDR, CDR2 SFDVKD. Trimming shortened V by 4 bases and J by 4 bases, and 13 bases separated the two germline ends. This CDR3 comprises 15 residues. CDR3 sequence: CATSDQRDNYNEQFF. Here the CDR3 DNA reads TGTGCCACCAGTGACCAGCGGGACAATTACAATGAGCAGTTCTTC.

This clonotype was observed a few times. The V gene is TRBV4-3, the J gene TRBJ2-4; 7 bases align to TRBD1. This CDR3 has 14 amino acids. J was trimmed by 8 bases and V by 3 bases; bases with no gene match: 7. Germline loops: CDR1 LGHNA, CDR2 YSLEER. CDR3 residues: CASSQNRGTDIQYF. In nucleotides, the CDR3 is TGCGCCAGCAGCCAGAACAGGGGTACAGACATTCAGTACTTC.

The chain recombines TRBV5-5 with TRBJ1-1; 8 bases line up with TRBD1. J gave up 7 bases and V 0 bases, and 11 bases lay outside the gene matches. The CDR3 contains 16 residues. From germline, CDR1 is SGHKS and CDR2 YYEKEE (reference sequence). The CDR3 is CASSLVQGARMSEAFF. CDR3 coding DNA: TGTGCCAGCAGCTTGGTCCAGGGGGCTCGGATGAGTGAAGCTTTCTTT.

This clonotype was recorded a few times. The chain employs TRBV29-1 and TRBJ1-4; no definite D call. Germline CDR1 and CDR2: SQVTM and ANQGSEA. The CDR3 is 12 residues long. Trimming stripped 4 bases from V and 6 bases from J, with 9 bases between. CDR3 sequence reads: CSVGGSDEKLFF. CDR3 DNA: TGCAGCGTTGGCGGCAGCGATGAAAAACTGTTTTTT.

The sample holds a few counts of this clonotype. This chain connects TRBV12-3 or TRBV12-4 to TRBJ2-7, with D perhaps matching TRBD1 (5 bases). The CDR3 is made up of 14 amino acids. The V end was cut by 3 bases, the J end by 2 bases, with 11 bases between. CDR3 protein: CASSFATATYEQYF. The CDR3 DNA is TGTGCCAGCAGTTTCGCGACAGCGACCTACGAGCAGTACTTC.

The chain recombines TRBV27 with TRBJ2-1; 10 positions match TRBD2. This CDR3 spans 14 amino acids. Germline V gives CDR1 MNHEY, CDR2 SMNVEV (reference sequence). Trimming took 5 bases from V and 15 from J; bases not matched to a gene: 13. CDR3 sequence reads: CASSPSSSGSTPFF. The CDR3 coding sequence is TGTGCCAGCAGTCCGTCCTCTAGCGGGAGTACGCCGTTCTTC.

This clonotype was seen repeatedly, ten times or more. V usage is TRBV7-6 and J usage is TRBJ1-4; a weak D match, TRBD1 (6 bases). Trimming shortened V by 1 base and J by 7 bases, and 10 bases separated the two germline ends. CDR1 is SGHVS and CDR2 is FNYEAQ in the germline V gene. The CDR3 is 14 amino acids. CDR3: CASSLETGAEKLFF. As DNA, the CDR3 is TGTGCCAGCAGCTTAGAAACGGGGGCTGAAAAACTGTTTTTT.

This clonotype was seen a few times. The CDR3 region is CASSLSRGRPTEAFF. The DNA of the CDR3 is TGTGCCAGCAGCTTAAGCAGGGGGCGCCCCACTGAAGCTTTCTTT. This chain connects TRBV5-5 to TRBJ1-1; 8 bases are a match to TRBD1. Germline CDR1 and CDR2: SGHKS and YYEKEE (reference sequence). The CDR3 has 15 amino acids. J gave up 4 bases and V 2 bases, and 7 bases lay outside the gene matches.

This clonotype showed up just a few times. CDR3 in amino acids: CASSFEDRGYEQYF. As DNA, the CDR3 is TGTGCCAGCAGCTTTGAAGACAGGGGCTACGAGCAGTACTTC. The chain combines TRBV7-8 with TRBJ2-7, with TRBD1 matching over 8 bases. V shed 3 bases and J 3 bases; nucleotides not matched to a gene: 4. The CDR3 is 14 amino acids. Germline-derived CDR1 and CDR2 are SGHVS and FQNEAQ.

This clonotype was counted between two and nine times. J is TRBJ2-1 and V is TRBV27; D is possibly TRBD1 (6 bases). The CDR3 covers 14 residues. V was shortened by 4 bases and J by 2 bases, with 9 bases between the two germline ends. CDR1 and CDR2 (germline): MNHEY, SMNVEV (reference sequence). The CDR3 spells CASSYRDPYNEQFF. Written as DNA, the CDR3 is TGTGCCAGCAGTTACAGGGACCCCTACAATGAGCAGTTCTTC.

This clonotype was seen a few times. The chain's CDR3 is CSAIAGGRDTQYF. CDR3 in DNA: TGCAGTGCTATAGCGGGAGGCCGGGATACGCAGTATTTT. The V call is TRBV20-1, the J call TRBJ2-3; 10 nucleotides match TRBD2. The germline gives CDR1 DFQATT, CDR2 SNEGSKA (reference sequence). With V trimmed by 4 bases and J by 6 bases, 4 bases remained unmatched. The CDR3 covers 13 residues.

This sequence joins TRBV20-1 and TRBJ1-6, with 7 bases aligning to TRBD1. This CDR3 region has 15 residues. Losses at the gene ends were 6 bases for V and 5 bases for J; bases not matched to a gene: 10. Germline assignment: CDR1 DFQATT and CDR2 SNEGSKA (reference sequence). DNA of the CDR3: TGCAGTGCCATTAAACAGGGGCCCGATAATTCACCCCTCCACTTT. This codes for CSAIKQGPDNSPLHF.

This clonotype came up a few times. The chain joins TRBV12-3 or TRBV12-4 to TRBJ2-5, with D uncertain. V gave up 3 bases and J gave up 5 bases, with 10 bases separating them. This CDR3 comprises 13 residues. The CDR3 nucleotides are TGTGCCAGCAGTTTTGCAGGCAAGGAGACCCAGTACTTC. Amino acids: CASSFAGKETQYF.

The sample holds a few counts of this clonotype. V is TRBV2 and J is TRBJ2-2, with 7 bases identical to TRBD1. The CDR3 is made up of 15 amino acids. V shed 5 bases and J 8 bases; nucleotides not matched to a gene: 11. Germline V gene data show CDR1 as SNHLY and CDR2 as FYNNEI. Here the CDR3 reads CASSRTTGDRGELFF. CDR3 DNA: TGTGCCAGCAGTCGTACAACAGGGGATAGAGGGGAGCTGTTTTTT. Complete variable domain (other parts from reference TRBV2 and TRBJ2-2): EPEVTQTPSHQVTQMGQEVILRCVPISNHLYFYWYRQILGQKVEFLVSFYNNEISEKSEIFDDQFSVERPDGSNFTLKIRSTKLEDSAMYFCASSRTTGDRGELFFGEGSRLTVL.

The gene calls are TRBV7-3 and TRBJ2-2; maybe TRBD1 (6 bases). With 5 bases removed from V and 8 bases from J, the gap between germline ends came to 15 bases. The germline CDR1 and CDR2 sequences are SGHTA and FQGTGA. The CDR3 has 14 residues. Here the CDR3 DNA reads TGTGCCAGCAGCCTATACTCAGGGGCAGGGGAGCTGTTTTTT. This sequence encodes CASSLYSGAGELFF.

This clonotype turned up a few times. The chain joins TRBV5-1 to TRBJ2-5; D may correspond to TRBD1 or TRBD2 (5 bases each). The CDR3 totals 14 residues. Germline CDR1 and CDR2: SGHRS and YFSETQ. V was trimmed by 4 bases and J by 0 bases, leaving 10 bases between them. The CDR3 sequence is CASSPGPNQETQYF. Here the CDR3 DNA reads TGCGCCAGCAGCCCGGGGCCGAACCAAGAGACCCAGTACTTC.

This clonotype was detected only a few times. The chain recombines TRBV12-3 or TRBV12-4 with TRBJ2-6, with D maybe TRBD2 (6 bases). Trimming pared 6 bases from V and 1 base from J, leaving 13 bases between. The CDR3 covers 16 residues. In nucleotides, the CDR3 is TGTGCCAGCAGACCGAAAGGGACTTCTGGGGCCAACGTCCTGACTTTC. Its protein is CASRPKGTSGANVLTF.

This chain uses TRBV5-1 with TRBJ1-2; D may be TRBD1 (5 bases). Trimming cost V 0 bases and J 6 bases, with 9 bases left between them. CDR1 SGHRS and CDR2 YFSETQ come from the germline V gene. The CDR3 extends over 13 amino acids. The CDR3 region has the DNA TGCGCCAGCAGCTTGGGACAGAAAGATGGCTACACCTTC. It specifies CASSLGQKDGYTF.

This clonotype showed up just a few times. The chain couples TRBV30 to TRBJ2-1; D ambiguous. Germline CDR1 GTSNPN, CDR2 SVGIG (reference sequence). V lost 7 bases, J lost 0 bases, and 10 bases lay in between. The CDR3 spans 13 residues. The CDR3 loop reads CAFWRSSYNEQFF. The CDR3 DNA follows: TGTGCCTTTTGGCGGAGCTCCTACAATGAGCAGTTCTTC.

The chain links TRBV5-1 to TRBJ1-6; 10 bases match TRBD1. The ends lost 4 bases at V and 8 bases at J; junction bases unmatched: 6. The length of the CDR3 is 15 residues. Per the germline V gene, CDR1 is SGHRS and CDR2 is YFSETQ. CDR3 bases: TGCGCCAGCAGCACCGGGACAGGGGTTGATTCACCCCTCCACTTT. Translated: CASSTGTGVDSPLHF.

This clonotype has just a few counts. This chain links TRBV20-1 with TRBJ1-1; unclear D gene. V was cut by 6 bases and J by 0 bases, with 17 bases left in between. Germline CDR1 DFQATT, CDR2 SNEGSKA (reference sequence). This CDR3 is 15 amino acids long. As DNA, the CDR3 is TGCAGTGCCCCAGCTTTCGGTGGGATGAACACTGAAGCTTTCTTT. Amino acid sequence: CSAPAFGGMNTEAFF.